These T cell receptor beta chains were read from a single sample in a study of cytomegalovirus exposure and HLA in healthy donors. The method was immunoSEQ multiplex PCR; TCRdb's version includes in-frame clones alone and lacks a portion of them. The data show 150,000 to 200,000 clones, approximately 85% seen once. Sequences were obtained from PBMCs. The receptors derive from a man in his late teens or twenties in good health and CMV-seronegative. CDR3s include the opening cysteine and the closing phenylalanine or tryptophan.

CDR3aa: CASSLETGTGGMFF
v_gene: TRBV7-7

CDR3aa: CASSSAGTGNQPQHF
v_gene: TRBV19

CDR3aa: CASSFTGGGTEAFF
v_gene: TRBV5-5

CDR3aa: CASSRAGYNSPLHF
v_gene: TRBV14

CDR3aa: CATSSPLAGRSTDTQYF
v_gene: TRBV15

CDR3aa: CASSPGGDRGPLEQYF
v_gene: TRBV5-4

CDR3aa: CASSSAGTNIYNEQFF
v_gene: TRBV7-2

CDR3aa: CASSLGPNQGSQPQHF
v_gene: TRBV5-1

CDR3aa: CASSLMEGITYNSPLHF
v_gene: TRBV7-8

CDR3aa: CASSIGSGSGDTQYF
v_gene: TRBV19

CDR3aa: CASSERGSWTGRFEQYF
v_gene: TRBV2

CDR3aa: CASRNPRGEQYF
v_gene: TRBV13

CDR3aa: CASSFRGQGNTGELFF
v_gene: TRBV7-9

CDR3aa: CASRGFGQSSYNEQFF
v_gene: TRBV25-1

CDR3aa: CASSVVEMYTEAFF
v_gene: TRBV6-1

CDR3aa: CASSHLGVRGRQETQYF
v_gene: TRBV4-3

CDR3aa: CASSYQGQGYGYTF
v_gene: TRBV6-5

CDR3aa: CASSPEWESSGGYTF
v_gene: TRBV7-9

CDR3aa: CASSVGPGNTIYF
v_gene: TRBV9

CDR3aa: CASSHTGGGEKLFF
v_gene: TRBV5-6

CDR3aa: CASSRGKEEKLFF
v_gene: TRBV18

CDR3aa: CASSLAWEIAETQYF
v_gene: TRBV7-9

CDR3aa: CASSLDFSTDTQYF
v_gene: TRBV28

CDR3aa: CASSAGGSYNEQFF
v_gene: TRBV6-4

CDR3aa: CASSLEGDMNTEAFF
v_gene: TRBV7-2

CDR3aa: CASSLQGLGEKLFF
v_gene: TRBV5-1

CDR3aa: CASSFHRDSYQETQYF
v_gene: TRBV7-8

CDR3aa: CASTTAMVNYGYTF
v_gene: TRBV19

CDR3aa: CASRRTSGRNEQFF
v_gene: TRBV6-5

CDR3aa: CAVGQAGNYEQYF
v_gene: TRBV13

CDR3aa: CASSLWVAVTDTQYF
v_gene: TRBV7-9

CDR3aa: CASSVEYGQETQYF
v_gene: TRBV11-3

CDR3aa: CASSIAGRQGRNGYTF
v_gene: TRBV19

CDR3aa: CASSYSSGGNEQFF
v_gene: TRBV7-7

CDR3aa: CASSLEGPRQGNSPLHF
v_gene: TRBV7-2

CDR3aa: CASSTRQGGTDTQYF
v_gene: TRBV7-9

CDR3aa: CASSGTGGNEKLFF
v_gene: TRBV27

CDR3aa: CASSMPVYSNQPQHF
v_gene: TRBV19